Listed below are T cell receptor beta chains from one sample, sequenced in a study of graft-versus-host responses after intestinal transplantation. TCRdb keeps only in-frame clones here, not all; method: immunoSEQ multiplex PCR. The sample includes approximately 130,000 clones, about 92% of them seen just once. Which antigens these TCRs recognize remains unknown. Sequences were derived from unstimulated CD4+ T cells sorted from spleen or lymph node cells, sampled before intestinal transplant. The receptor source for this set is a human donor who received an intestinal transplant. The CDR3 runs from the conserved cysteine through the conserved F or W. The D gene is left open where the match is weak. Not every row has a clone size; where given, it reads once, few, many or a size class.

len: 17; abundance: -; v_gene: TRBV2; j_gene: TRBJ1-4; d_gene: TRBD1; CDR3nt: TGTGCCAGCAGTGAACCGAGGACAGGGACAACTAATGAAAAACTGTTTTTT; CDR3aa: CASSEPRTGTTNEKLFF
len: 12; abundance: -; v_gene: TRBV5-1; j_gene: TRBJ2-1; d_gene: -; CDR3nt: TGCGCCAGCAGCTTGGCCGTCAATGAGCAGTTCTTC; CDR3aa: CASSLAVNEQFF
len: 14; abundance: -; v_gene: TRBV12-5; j_gene: TRBJ2-7; d_gene: TRBD1; CDR3nt: TGTGCTAGTGGTCGGGGACAGGGTACCTACGAGCAGTACTTC; CDR3aa: CASGRGQGTYEQYF
len: 15; abundance: -; v_gene: TRBV18; j_gene: TRBJ2-7; d_gene: -; CDR3nt: TGTGCCAGCTCACTATCTCCTTACGGAACCTACGAGCAGTACTTC; CDR3aa: CASSLSPYGTYEQYF
len: 14; abundance: once; v_gene: TRBV19; j_gene: TRBJ1-2; d_gene: -; CDR3nt: TGTGCCAGTCAAGGAGGCAGGGAACTATATGGCTACACCTTC; CDR3aa: CASQGGRELYGYTF
len: 16; abundance: -; v_gene: TRBV18; j_gene: TRBJ2-1; d_gene: TRBD1; CDR3nt: TGTGCCAGCTCCGGATGGACAGGTAGCTCCTACAATGAGCAGTTCTTC; CDR3aa: CASSGWTGSSYNEQFF
len: 14; abundance: -; v_gene: TRBV7-8; j_gene: TRBJ1-2; d_gene: TRBD1; CDR3nt: TGTGCCAGCAGCCGGAACAGGGGGGAAAATGGCTACACCTTC; CDR3aa: CASSRNRGENGYTF
len: 12; abundance: -; v_gene: TRBV27; j_gene: TRBJ1-1; d_gene: -; CDR3nt: TGTGCCAGCAGTTCAGGTTTAGGTGAAGCTTTCTTT; CDR3aa: CASSSGLGEAFF
len: 13; abundance: -; v_gene: TRBV5-4; j_gene: TRBJ2-2; d_gene: -; CDR3nt: TGTGCCAGCAGCTTGGCCGGAGGCGGGGAGCTGTTTTTT; CDR3aa: CASSLAGGGELFF
len: 16; abundance: -; v_gene: TRBV6-1; j_gene: TRBJ2-7; d_gene: TRBD2; CDR3nt: TGTGCCAGCAGTGTAAGACTAGCGGGGGGCTCCTACGAGCAGTACTTC; CDR3aa: CASSVRLAGGSYEQYF